This entry lists 13 T cell receptor beta chains sequenced from one sample in a study of T cells in Graves' hyperthyroidism and ophthalmopathy. Amplified regions were TCR beta CDR3 sequences from RNA transcripts. HTBI primers were employed in a first-round RT-PCR of the TCR CDR3. TCRdb processed the multiplex PCR reads anew with MiXCR; each CDR3 protein has one entry. The sample holds over 300,000 distinct CDR3 sequences, about 15% seen once. The material sequenced was blood. The receptors were gathered from a woman in her fifties or sixties with Graves' hyperthyroidism.

The chain recombines TRBV10-2 with TRBJ1-6, with TRBD1 identical over 8 bases. V gave up 5 bases and J gave up 7 bases; unmatched junction bases: 4. The CDR3 length is 14 residues. Germline CDR1 is WSHSY and CDR2 is SAAADI. CDR3 bases: TGCGCCAGCAGTCCCAGGACAGGGAATTCACCCCTCCACTTT. Translation: CASSPRTGNSPLHF.

In its sample, this clonotype was seen many times. The V gene is TRBV11-3, the J gene TRBJ2-7; tentative D call: TRBD2 (5 bases). The germline CDR1 and CDR2 sequences are SGHNT and YENEEA. The germline V and J ends were trimmed by 3 bases and 7 bases, with 16 bases remaining between them. This CDR3 contains 14 residues. The CDR3 region has the DNA TGTGCCAGCAGCTTGCCCACGAGGCGAGGGGAGCAGTACTTC. It codes for CASSLPTRRGEQYF.

This clonotype was seen more than once but under ten times. In DNA form, the CDR3 reads TGTGCCAGCAGCTTCCTAGCGGGAGTGCAAGAGACCCAGTACTTC. It codes for CASSFLAGVQETQYF. The chain employs TRBV7-9 and TRBJ2-5; 10 bases agree with TRBD2. This CDR3 is 15 amino acids long. The V and J ends lost 3 bases and 2 bases, in that order; junction bases with no gene match: 3. Germline assignment: CDR1 SEHNR and CDR2 FQNEAQ (reference sequence).

This rearrangement joins TRBV7-9 to TRBJ1-2; tentatively, D is TRBD1 (5 bases). Germline loops: CDR1 SEHNR, CDR2 FQNEAQ (reference sequence). There are 14 residues in the CDR3. Trimming removed 5 bases at V and 2 bases at J, with 12 bases between. CDR3 region: CASSVPTENYGYTF. The CDR3 nucleotides are TGTGCCAGCAGCGTACCGACAGAAAACTATGGCTACACCTTC.

The rearrangement uses TRBV5-1 and TRBJ2-1; D is unresolved. Trimming pared 3 bases from V and 0 bases from J, leaving 13 bases between. The CDR3 contains 16 residues. Per germline, CDR1 SGHRS and CDR2 YFSETQ. This chain's CDR3 is CASSSRVPRSYNEQFF. CDR3 coding DNA: TGCGCCAGCAGCTCCAGAGTACCCCGCTCCTACAATGAGCAGTTCTTC.

This chain connects TRBV12-3 or TRBV12-4 to TRBJ2-4; no firm D call. V was clipped by 6 bases and J by 0 bases, with 15 bases between them. The CDR3 is 16 residues long. The CDR3 DNA is TGTGCCAGCAGACACCGGTCCGACATAGCCAAAAACATTCAGTACTTC. Translating gives CASRHRSDIAKNIQYF.

This clonotype was detected many times. The chain recombines TRBV5-1 with TRBJ2-1, with 13 bases identical to TRBD2. The CDR3 consists of 15 residues. The trim removed 5 bases at V and 4 bases at J, leaving 3 bases unmatched. Germline CDR1 is SGHRS and CDR2 is YFSETQ. CDR3 bases: TGCGCCAGCAGGGCGGGACTAGCGGGATACAATGAGCAGTTCTTC. Protein sequence: CASRAGLAGYNEQFF.

This chain uses TRBV7-9 with TRBJ1-4; D unresolved. The V gene's germline CDR1 is SEHNR and CDR2 FQNEAQ (reference sequence). This CDR3 region has 15 residues. V gave up 5 bases and J gave up 7 bases, with 17 bases separating them. CDR3 in amino acids: CASSPRTSGGEKLFF. CDR3 coding DNA: TGTGCCAGCAGCCCCCGGACCTCGGGTGGTGAAAAACTGTTTTTT.

Worth noting for this clonotype: This sequence may be a read error, since a much larger clone differs from it by one base. The rearrangement uses TRBV12-3 or TRBV12-4 and TRBJ1-4, with D possibly being TRBD1 (5 bases). V lost 3 bases and J lost 10, with 15 bases in between. The CDR3 has 14 amino acids. The CDR3 DNA reads TGTGCCAGCAGTTTGATAGGGGCTGGTGGAAAACTGTTTTTT. It translates to CASSLIGAGGKLFF.

Concerning this clonotype itself: A much larger clone differs from this one at a single base, so this may be a read error. The chain links TRBV12-3 or TRBV12-4 to TRBJ2-1, with TRBD2 matching over 16 bases. The CDR3 has 16 amino acids. V lost 5 bases and J lost 9; bases outside the gene matches: 7. CDR3 nucleotide sequence: TGTGCCAGCAGTCCGGGGACTAGCGGGAGGGTAGGTGAGCAGTTCTTC. Translated: CASSPGTSGRVGEQFF.

The sample holds many counts of this clonotype. CDR3: CSARVAGRGYNEQFF. In DNA, the CDR3 is TGCAGTGCTAGAGTAGCAGGGAGGGGCTACAATGAGCAGTTCTTC. V is TRBV20-1 and J is TRBJ2-1; 7 bases are a match to TRBD2. The germline V gene has CDR1 DFQATT and CDR2 SNEGSKA (reference sequence). The CDR3 contains 15 residues. J was trimmed by 3 bases and V by 1 base; bases with no gene match: 6.

Ten or more counts support this clonotype. CDR3 DNA: TGTGCCAGCATTGGCAATGAGCAGTTCTTC. Protein product: CASIGNEQFF. The chain has TRBV2 and TRBJ2-1; D gene uncertain. Germline V CDR1 and CDR2: SNHLY, FYNNEI. This CDR3 contains 10 residues. V lost 7 bases and J 6 bases, leaving 4 bases between the germline ends.

This clonotype appeared many times. The J gene is TRBJ1-5, the V gene TRBV20-1; D gene ambiguous. Trimming removed 3 bases from V and 2 bases from J, with 8 bases in between. This CDR3 has 13 amino acids. Germline lookup yields CDR1 DFQATT and CDR2 SNEGSKA (reference sequence). The CDR3 sequence: CSARPGGNQPQHF. The CDR3 DNA reads as TGCAGTGCTAGGCCCGGTGGCAATCAGCCCCAGCATTTT.